This is a list of T cell receptor beta chains from one sample in a study of cytomegalovirus exposure and HLA in healthy donors. Clones were read by immunoSEQ multiplex PCR, and TCRdb kept only the in-frame ones, dropping some. In the table there are roughly 150,000 clones, around 77% of which are singletons. The sample was PBMCs. These receptors all stem from a man aged 30 to 39 in good health. CDR3s include the opening cysteine and the closing phenylalanine or tryptophan. A D gene is named only where the DNA matches it firmly. The size of a clone is reported for some rows only, either as once, few or many, or as a class for expanded clones.

>TRBV2|TRBJ2-7|13|.|.
CASSKRVAYEQYF
TGTGCCAGCTCGAAGCGGGTAGCCTACGAGCAGTACTTC
>TRBV15|TRBJ2-7|16|.|TRBD2
CATSREPAGESYEQYF
TGTGCCACCAGCAGAGAACCAGCGGGAGAATCCTACGAGCAGTACTTC
>TRBV19|TRBJ1-5|14|.|.
CASDPGWSNQPQHF
TGTGCCAGTGATCCGGGTTGGAGCAATCAGCCCCAGCATTTT
>TRBV4-1|TRBJ2-7|16|.|.
CASSQDTGISSYEQYF
TGCGCCAGCAGCCAAGATACGGGTATTAGTTCCTACGAGCAGTACTTC
>TRBV27|TRBJ2-3|15|.|.
CASRRRETSTDTQYF
TGTGCCAGCAGGCGCCGGGAGACTAGCACAGATACGCAGTATTTT
>TRBV4-3|TRBJ1-2|15|.|.
CASSQVPGGTYGYTF
TGCGCCAGCAGCCAAGTCCCGGGGGGGACCTATGGCTACACCTTC
>TRBV30|TRBJ2-1|14|.|TRBD2
CASTSGGSVFEQFF
TGTGCCTCCACTAGCGGCGGGAGTGTATTTGAGCAGTTCTTC
>TRBV14|TRBJ2-7|16|.|.
CASSPRGRAHAYEQYF
TGTGCCAGCAGCCCGAGGGGGAGGGCTCATGCCTACGAGCAGTACTTC
>TRBV27|TRBJ2-3|14|.|.
CASSSSGSTDTQYF
TGTGCCAGCAGTTCCTCCGGGAGCACAGATACGCAGTATTTT
>TRBV5-1|TRBJ2-2|17|.|TRBD2
CTSSLVPGTSKAGELFF
TGCACCAGCAGCTTGGTACCCGGGACTAGTAAGGCCGGGGAGCTGTTTTTT
>TRBV9|TRBJ2-1|15|.|TRBD1
CASSGDRAGYNEQFF
TGTGCCAGCAGCGGGGACAGGGCGGGTTACAATGAGCAGTTCTTC
>TRBV27|TRBJ2-7|11|.|.
CASSLRGEQYF
TGTGCCAGCAGTTTACGAGGCGAGCAGTACTTC
>TRBV7-9|TRBJ2-1|15|.|.
CASSAPGLADNEQFF
TGTGCCAGCAGCGCCCCGGGGTTAGCGGACAATGAGCAGTTCTTC
>TRBV5-1|TRBJ2-7|14|.|TRBD1
CASSSGQGAGEQYF
TGCGCCAGCAGCTCGGGACAGGGGGCTGGAGAGCAGTACTTC
>TRBV4-1|TRBJ2-1|18|few|TRBD2
CASSQVVQPGLAGNVQFF
TGCGCCAGCAGCCAAGTAGTTCAACCGGGACTAGCGGGAAATGTGCAGTTCTTC
>TRBV9|TRBJ1-2|12|once|.
CASFREYDGYTF
TGTGCCAGCTTTAGGGAGTACGATGGCTACACCTTC
>TRBV6-1|TRBJ1-6|13|.|.
CASSEGEDSPLHF
TGTGCCAGCAGTGAAGGGGAGGATTCACCCCTCCACTTT
>TRBV5-7|TRBJ2-5|13|.|TRBD1
CASSTGVRETQYF
TGTGCCAGCAGCACAGGGGTTCGGGAGACCCAGTACTTC
>TRBV9|TRBJ2-7|14|few|TRBD1
CASSAGQGRDEQYF
TGTGCCAGCAGCGCCGGACAGGGGAGGGACGAGCAGTACTTC
>TRBV4-3|TRBJ2-4|15|.|TRBD2
CASSTRTSGNYIQYF
TGCGCCAGCAGCACTCGGACTAGCGGGAATTACATTCAGTACTTC
>TRBV11-2|TRBJ2-5|14|.|.
CASSLGSSFETQYF
TGTGCCAGCAGCTTAGGGTCTAGCTTCGAGACCCAGTACTTC
>TRBV29-1|TRBJ2-7|12|.|TRBD1
CSVLSGGSEQYF
TGCAGCGTTTTGTCAGGGGGCTCCGAGCAGTACTTC
>TRBV7-9|TRBJ1-2|12|.|TRBD1
CASGTGGFGYTF
TGTGCCTCTGGGACAGGGGGCTTTGGCTACACCTTC
>TRBV11-3|TRBJ1-3|15|.|.
CASSFFSTVGNTIYF
TGTGCCAGCAGCTTTTTTAGTACAGTTGGAAACACCATATATTTT
>TRBV4-1|TRBJ1-1|13|.|.
CASSQPSTGLAFF
TGCGCCAGCAGCCAACCATCCACAGGGTTGGCTTTCTTT
>TRBV5-1|TRBJ2-7|13|.|.
CASSLVTFSEQYF
TGCGCCAGCAGCTTGGTTACGTTCAGCGAGCAGTACTTC
>TRBV6-5|TRBJ1-5|12|.|TRBD1
CASSSTGTGQHF
TGTGCCAGCAGCTCCACCGGGACAGGGCAGCATTTT
>TRBV27|TRBJ1-5|12|.|.
CASSDPDQPQHF
TGTGCCAGCAGTGATCCGGATCAGCCCCAGCATTTT
>TRBV9|TRBJ1-1|12|.|.
CASGPGGTEAFF
TGTGCCAGCGGTCCCGGTGGCACTGAAGCTTTCTTT
>TRBV27|TRBJ2-7|14|.|TRBD2
CASSLSTSGREQYF
TGTGCCAGCAGTTTATCTACTAGCGGGCGGGAGCAGTACTTC
>TRBV7-6|TRBJ2-3|13|.|.
CASSLWTTDTQYF
TGTGCCAGCAGCTTATGGACAACAGATACGCAGTATTTT
>TRBV7-2|TRBJ2-7|13|.|.
CASSLALYREQYF
TGTGCCAGCAGCTTAGCGCTATACAGAGAGCAGTACTTC
>TRBV27|TRBJ1-1|15|.|.
CASSRERNWGAEAFF
TGTGCCAGCAGCCGCGAAAGGAACTGGGGCGCTGAAGCTTTCTTT
>TRBV5-1|TRBJ2-7|16|.|TRBD2
CASSPDLQRGTYEQYF
TGCGCCAGCAGCCCGGACCTCCAGCGGGGGACCTACGAGCAGTACTTC
>TRBV6-5|TRBJ1-4|14|.|.
CASSYSTGNEKLFF
TGTGCCAGCAGTTACTCGACGGGGAATGAAAAACTGTTTTTT
>TRBV27|TRBJ2-1|12|.|.
CASSPYVGEQFF
TGTGCCAGCAGCCCCTATGTTGGTGAGCAGTTCTTC
>TRBV27|TRBJ2-7|15|.|TRBD2
CASSFRAGGPGEQYF
TGTGCCAGCAGTTTCCGAGCGGGAGGGCCGGGAGAGCAGTACTTC
>TRBV13|TRBJ2-2|14|.|.
CASSLGQGTGELFF
TGTGCCAGCAGCTTAGGACAGGGCACCGGGGAGCTGTTTTTT
>TRBV9|TRBJ2-7|15|.|.
CASSATGEASYEQYF
TGTGCCAGCAGCGCTACAGGGGAGGCCTCCTACGAGCAGTACTTC
>TRBV6-6|TRBJ2-3|16|.|.
CASSYRLDSHTDTQYF
TGTGCCAGCAGTTACCGTCTAGACTCCCACACAGATACGCAGTATTTT
>TRBV6-1|TRBJ2-7|15|.|TRBD2
CASRGSGRSVYEQYF
TGTGCCAGCAGAGGTAGCGGGAGAAGCGTTTACGAGCAGTACTTC
>TRBV6-5|TRBJ2-1|16|.|TRBD1
CASSYKDRGLYNEQFF
TGTGCCAGCAGTTACAAGGACAGGGGTCTTTACAATGAGCAGTTCTTC
>TRBV29-1|TRBJ2-1|16|.|.
CSVLPSRDSPYNEQFF
TGCAGCGTGCTCCCCTCCCGGGACTCCCCCTACAATGAGCAGTTCTTC
>TRBV7-9|TRBJ2-7|16|.|TRBD2
CASPRRTSGVSYEQYF
TGTGCCAGCCCTCGGAGAACTAGCGGGGTCTCCTACGAGCAGTACTTC
>TRBV7-2|TRBJ1-5|13|.|TRBD1
CASSPDRNQPQHF
TGTGCCAGCAGCCCGGACAGGAATCAGCCCCAGCATTTT
>TRBV7-9|TRBJ2-3|13|.|.
CASSFRQSDTQYF
TGTGCCAGCAGCTTCCGACAGTCCGATACGCAGTATTTT
>TRBV27|TRBJ2-5|15|.|TRBD2
CASSFLAGSQETQYF
TGTGCCAGCAGTTTCCTAGCGGGAAGTCAAGAGACCCAGTACTTC
>TRBV28|TRBJ1-5|13|.|.
CALGSGSNQPQHF
TGTGCCCTAGGCTCGGGGAGCAATCAGCCCCAGCATTTT
>TRBV18|TRBJ2-1|15|.|TRBD2
CASSPEGLAGNEQFF
TGTGCCAGCTCACCAGAGGGACTAGCGGGCAATGAGCAGTTCTTC
>TRBV5-4|TRBJ2-7|14|.|TRBD1
CASRRTGDPYEQYF
TGTGCCAGCAGGAGGACAGGGGACCCCTACGAGCAGTACTTC